The sequence of this T cell receptor (beta chain) was determined in a study of Graves' ophthalmopathy and Graves' hyperthyroidism. This clonotype was recorded a few times. From RNA, the CDR3 regions of TCR beta chains were amplified and sequenced. Investigators did first-round RT-PCR with HTBI primers, then second-round multiplex PCR. Using its own MiXCR run on the multiplex PCR reads, TCRdb lists one record per CDR3 protein. The sample consists of roughly 700,000 distinct CDR3 sequences, roughly two fifths of them appearing once. The TCR comes from an adult man with Graves' ophthalmopathy. The sample was peripheral blood.

DNA for the CDR3: TGTGCCAGCAGCCAAGCAGGGGGTAAAACTGAAGCTTTCTTT. Translated: CASSQAGGKTEAFF. The chain is built from TRBV11-2 and TRBJ1-1; 7 bases fit TRBD1. CDR1 SGHAT and CDR2 FQNNGV come from the germline V gene. With V trimmed by 5 bases and J by 5 bases, 8 bases remained unmatched. The CDR3 contains 14 residues.